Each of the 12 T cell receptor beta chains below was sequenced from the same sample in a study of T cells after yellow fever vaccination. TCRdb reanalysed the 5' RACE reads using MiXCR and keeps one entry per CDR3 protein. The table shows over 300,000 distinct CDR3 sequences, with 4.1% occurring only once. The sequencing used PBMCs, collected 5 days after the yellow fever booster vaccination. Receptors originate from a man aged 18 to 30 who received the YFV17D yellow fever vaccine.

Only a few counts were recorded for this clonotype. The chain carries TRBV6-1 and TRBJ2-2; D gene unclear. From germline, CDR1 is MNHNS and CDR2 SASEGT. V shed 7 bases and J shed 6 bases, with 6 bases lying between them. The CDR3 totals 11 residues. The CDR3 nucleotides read TGTGCCAGCATGTGGCCCGGGGAGCTGTTTTTT. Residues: CASMWPGELFF.

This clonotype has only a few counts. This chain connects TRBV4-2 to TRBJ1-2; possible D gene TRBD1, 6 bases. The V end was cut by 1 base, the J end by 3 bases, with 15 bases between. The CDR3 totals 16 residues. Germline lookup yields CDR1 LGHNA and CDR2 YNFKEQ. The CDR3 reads CASSQARGGADYGYTF. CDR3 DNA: TGTGCCAGCAGCCAAGCCCGGGGGGGGGCGGACTATGGCTACACCTTC.

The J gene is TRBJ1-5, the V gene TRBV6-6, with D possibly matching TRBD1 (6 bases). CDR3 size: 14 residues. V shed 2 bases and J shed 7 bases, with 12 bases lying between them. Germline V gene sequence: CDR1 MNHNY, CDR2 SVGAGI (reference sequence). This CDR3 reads CASSYGAGDQPQHF. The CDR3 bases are TGTGCCAGCAGTTACGGGGCAGGGGACCAGCCCCAGCATTTT.

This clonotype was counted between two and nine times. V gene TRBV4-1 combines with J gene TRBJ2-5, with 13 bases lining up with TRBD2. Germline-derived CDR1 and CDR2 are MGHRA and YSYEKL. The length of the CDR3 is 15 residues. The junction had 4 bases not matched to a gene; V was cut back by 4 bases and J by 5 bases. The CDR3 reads CASSRTSGGPETQYF. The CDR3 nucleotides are TGCGCCAGCAGCCGGACTAGCGGGGGACCTGAGACCCAGTACTTC.

CDR3 DNA sequence: TGTGCCAGCAGTTTGGGATCCCGGAGCAATCAGCCCCAGCATTTT. Translating it yields CASSLGSRSNQPQHF. The rearrangement uses TRBV12-3 or TRBV12-4 and TRBJ1-5; no reliable D call. The CDR3 has 15 amino acids. V was pared by 3 bases and J by 1 base, with 10 bases between.

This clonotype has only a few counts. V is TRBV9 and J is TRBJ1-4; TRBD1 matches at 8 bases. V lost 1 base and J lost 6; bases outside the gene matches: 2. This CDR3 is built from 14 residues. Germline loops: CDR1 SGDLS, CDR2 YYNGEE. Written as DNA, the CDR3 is TGTGCCAGCAGCGTATCAGGGGGCCATGAAAAACTGTTTTTT. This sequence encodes CASSVSGGHEKLFF.

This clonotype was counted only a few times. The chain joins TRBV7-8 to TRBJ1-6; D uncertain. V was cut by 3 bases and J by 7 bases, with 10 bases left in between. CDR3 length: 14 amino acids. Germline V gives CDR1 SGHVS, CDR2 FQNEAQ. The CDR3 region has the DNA TGTGCCAGCAGCTTGGCAGCCTTCAATTCACCCCTCCACTTT. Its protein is CASSLAAFNSPLHF.

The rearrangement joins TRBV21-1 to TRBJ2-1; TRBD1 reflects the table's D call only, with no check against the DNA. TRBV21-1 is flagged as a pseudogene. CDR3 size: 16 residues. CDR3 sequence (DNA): TGTGCCAGCAACGAGGCCAGGGGGCTTGTACGCGATGAGCAGTTCTTC. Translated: CASNEARGLVRDEQFF.

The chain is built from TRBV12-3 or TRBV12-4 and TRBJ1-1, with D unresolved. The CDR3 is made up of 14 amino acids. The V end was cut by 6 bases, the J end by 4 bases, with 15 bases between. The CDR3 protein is CASRVTVSGTEAFF. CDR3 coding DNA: TGTGCCAGCAGAGTAACAGTGTCGGGCACTGAAGCTTTCTTT.

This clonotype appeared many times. In nucleotides, the CDR3 is TGTGCCAGCAGTCGGCACGGACAAGAGACCCAGTACTTC. Translation gives CASSRHGQETQYF. The genes are TRBV6-5 and TRBJ2-5; D ambiguous. CDR1 MNHEY and CDR2 SVGAGI come from the germline V gene. Trimming removed 5 bases from V and 2 bases from J, with 9 bases in between. The CDR3 has 13 amino acids.

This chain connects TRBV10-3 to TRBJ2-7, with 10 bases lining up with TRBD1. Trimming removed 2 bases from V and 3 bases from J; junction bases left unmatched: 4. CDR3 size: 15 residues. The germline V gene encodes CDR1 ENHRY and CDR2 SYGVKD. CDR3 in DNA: TGTGCCATCAGTGAGCCGGGACAGGGGTACTACGAGCAGTACTTC. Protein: CAISEPGQGYYEQYF.

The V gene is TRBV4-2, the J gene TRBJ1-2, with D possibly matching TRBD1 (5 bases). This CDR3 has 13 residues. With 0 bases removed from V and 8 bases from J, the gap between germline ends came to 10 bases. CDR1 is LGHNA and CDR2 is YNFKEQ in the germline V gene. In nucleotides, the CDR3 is TGTGCCAGCAGCCAAGACGCAGGGCTAGGCTACACCTTC. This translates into CASSQDAGLGYTF.